Listed here are 14 T cell receptor beta chains from one sample, sequenced in a study of blood T cell repertoires in COVID-19 (dated by TCRdb to 2020 to 2022). Library method: the immunoSEQ multiplex PCR assay. The immuneACCESS repertoire file appears here via TCRdb, limited to in-frame rearrangements. These files lack a portion of the clones; in checked studies, under half of the deficit traces to unresolved V genes, and the cause of the others is not known. This sample comprises more than 250,000 clones, 70% to 90% of them detected only once. Less than 2.5% of the sample belongs to the ten largest clones. The sequencing sample was made of PBMCs or T cells enriched from blood (not recorded which). The receptors were gathered from a man between 25 and 39 years old who had recovered from COVID-19.

The V gene is TRBV4-2, the J gene TRBJ1-5; D perhaps matches TRBD1 (5 bases). In germline, CDR1 is LGHNA, CDR2 YNFKEQ. V was cut by 5 bases and J by 6 bases, with 17 bases left in between. The CDR3 consists of 15 residues. CDR3 residues: CASSNGRAWGQPQHF. The CDR3 coding sequence is TGTGCCAGCAGCAACGGCAGGGCCTGGGGTCAGCCCCAGCATTTT.

This chain uses TRBV9 with TRBJ1-2, with 10 bases lining up with TRBD1. J gave up 8 bases and V 5 bases, and 6 bases lay outside the gene matches. From germline, CDR1 is SGDLS and CDR2 YYNGEE. The CDR3 sequence is 13 residues long. The CDR3 nucleotides read TGTGCCAGCAGACCGACAGGGGGCGAGGGCTACACCTTC. Amino acids: CASRPTGGEGYTF.

The chain links TRBV19 to TRBJ1-1; 7 positions match TRBD1. V was pared by 3 bases and J by 4 bases, with 11 bases of the junction left unmatched. The CDR3 totals 16 residues. In germline, CDR1 is LNHDA, CDR2 SQIVND (reference sequence). The CDR3 region is CASSIGQRQGRTEAFF. DNA of the CDR3: TGTGCCAGTAGTATTGGTCAGCGACAGGGCCGCACTGAAGCTTTCTTT.

This clone was counted a single time. This sequence joins TRBV7-3 and TRBJ1-3, with 8 bases fitting TRBD1. Looked up from germline, CDR1 is SGHTA and CDR2 is FQGTGA. The CDR3 loop spans 16 amino acids. V gave up 2 bases and J gave up 7 bases; unmatched junction bases: 10. The CDR3 spells CASSLRDRTGRNTIYF. CDR3 in DNA: TGTGCCAGCAGCTTACGGGACCGGACAGGGAGGAACACCATATATTTT.

In this sample, this clone turned up once. The V call is TRBV2, the J call TRBJ1-5; D is perhaps TRBD1 (5 bases). The V end lost 7 bases, the J end lost 9 bases, and 19 bases lay between the germline ends. Per the germline V gene, CDR1 is SNHLY and CDR2 is FYNNEI. The CDR3 has 14 residues. The CDR3 DNA is TGTGCCAGCAATAAGAAGGACACGTACTCGCCCCAGCATTTT. Translating gives CASNKKDTYSPQHF.

The chain has TRBV25-1 and TRBJ1-1, with TRBD1 as a possible D gene (5 bases). CDR3 length: 13 amino acids. V was clipped by 5 bases and J by 1 base, with 8 bases between them. Looked up from germline, CDR1 is MGHDK and CDR2 is SYGVNS. DNA of the CDR3: TGTGCCAGCAGTCGACAGACGAACACTGAAGCTTTCTTT. It codes for CASSRQTNTEAFF. The full variable domain, in which reference TRBV25-1 and TRBJ1-1 provide the parts outside the CDR3, is EADIYQTPRYLVIGTGKKITLECSQTMGHDKMYWYQQDPGMELHLIHYSYGVNSTEKGDLSSESTVSRIRTEHFPLTLESARPSHTSQYLCASSRQTNTEAFFGQGTRLTVV.

The chain employs TRBV7-8 and TRBJ1-6; 11 positions match TRBD1. J gave up 14 bases and V 2 bases, and 8 bases lay outside the gene matches. Germline assignment: CDR1 SGHVS and CDR2 FQNEAQ. This CDR3 has 15 amino acids. CDR3 sequence: CASSLQGQGVLALHF. The DNA for the CDR3 is TGTGCCAGCAGCTTACAGGGACAGGGGGTTTTGGCCCTCCACTTT.

The rearrangement joins TRBV5-6 to TRBJ2-7; TRBD1 matches 8 bases. V lost 0 bases, J lost 3 bases, and 5 bases stayed unmatched. The germline V gene has CDR1 SGHDT and CDR2 YYEEEE. The CDR3 sequence is 15 residues long. CDR3 in amino acids: CASSLVETGVYEQYF. The CDR3 DNA is TGTGCCAGCAGCTTGGTCGAGACAGGGGTCTACGAGCAGTACTTC.

V usage is TRBV28 and J usage is TRBJ1-5, with D unresolved. The CDR3 sequence is 13 residues long. CDR1 MDHEN and CDR2 SYDVKM come from the germline V gene. Deletions cut 6 bases from V and 0 bases from J, with 6 bases between. CDR3 in DNA: TGTGCCAGCAGATCCTTTAGCAATCAGCCCCAGCATTTT. Encoded protein: CASRSFSNQPQHF.

The CDR3 nucleotides are TGTGCCAGCAGCTTAAGGGAGGACACTGAAGCTTTCTTT. Amino acids: CASSLREDTEAFF. V usage is TRBV7-9 and J usage is TRBJ1-1, with D uncertain. Germline CDR1 and CDR2: SEHNR and FQNEAQ (reference sequence). V was pared by 2 bases and J by 3 bases, with 7 bases between. CDR3 length: 13 amino acids.

The rearrangement joins TRBV18 to TRBJ2-7; 7 nucleotides agree with TRBD1. Looked up from germline, CDR1 is KGHSH and CDR2 is LQKENI. The CDR3 has 16 residues. The ends lost 1 base at V and 2 bases at J; junction bases unmatched: 8. CDR3 region: CASSPQSETGTYEQYF. CDR3 DNA sequence: TGTGCCAGCTCACCACAGAGCGAGACAGGGACCTACGAGCAGTACTTC.

V is TRBV6-4 and J is TRBJ2-5; possible D gene TRBD2, 6 bases. The CDR3 runs 17 residues. Trimming took off 6 bases at V and 3 bases at J, with 23 bases between the two ends. Germline V gene lookup returns CDR1 MRHNA and CDR2 SNTAGT. The CDR3 loop is CASSDGWRGEGEETQYF. CDR3 bases: TGTGCCAGCAGCGACGGGTGGAGGGGCGAGGGAGAAGAGACCCAGTACTTC.

V and J are TRBV10-3 and TRBJ1-2; weak D call: TRBD1 (5 bases). Germline CDR1 is ENHRY and CDR2 is SYGVKD. V lost 8 bases, J lost 8 bases, and 24 bases lay in between. CDR3 length equals 15 residues. DNA of the CDR3: TGTGCCATCCATCCCGGAGACAGTAGAGCTCTGGGCTACACCTTC. This gives the protein CAIHPGDSRALGYTF.

The V and J genes are TRBV10-2 and TRBJ1-5; TRBD1 aligns across 7 bases. This CDR3 contains 15 residues. Germline V lookup: CDR1 WSHSY, CDR2 SAAADI. J lost 5 bases, V lost 4 bases, and 8 bases had no gene match. CDR3 coding DNA: TGCGCCAGCAGTGCGACAGGGCTGAGAGATCAGCCCCAGCATTTT. It codes for CASSATGLRDQPQHF.